The entry below gives a single T cell receptor (beta chain) sequence along with its context. This clone was seen a few times. The clone's antigen remains unknown. Per-base quality was not reported, and no clone a single base away is much larger than it. Including the terminal cysteine and phenylalanine, the CDR3 comprises 15 residues. Here the CDR3 DNA is all that survives: 45 bases in frame from base 1. Via the germline V gene, CDR1 is ENHRY and CDR2 SYGVKD. The germline V end is reduced by 11 bases and the J end by 4 bases; junction bases left unmatched: 11. TCRbeta repertoires were sequenced from genomic DNA with the immunoSEQ hsTCRB assay version 4 in survey mode. Genomic DNA was diluted to about 10 ng/uL, using up to 1 ug per sample for TCRbeta sequencing. Per the original workflow: Analysis of the TCRbeta data was done in ImmunoSeq Analyzer 3.0, and diversity was computed on productive nucleotide rearrangements. Using the Immunarch R package, the improved Chao index served to estimate lower-bound TCR diversity and the Gini coefficient served to estimate clonality. Nucleotide rearrangements that differed but encoded the same CDR3beta amino acid sequence were counted as separate clonotypes. TCRbeta sequences significantly enriched in antigen-responding cells relative to anti-CD3/anti-CD28-activated cells were identified by differential abundance analysis. GLIPH2 clustered TCRs by predicted peptide-MHC specificity, both within individual participants and across merged participant data sets. TCRdb took this table from immuneACCESS and kept in-frame rearrangements with V and J called. Such tables lack part of the clones; where checked against another copy, unresolved V genes explain under half of the gap, and the rest is unexplained. For V, J and clone size, that table is used; D and trimming come from the DNA. A total of fewer than 50,000 clones appear in this sample, 90% to 95% of them only once. Approximately 2% of the sample is in the top ten clones.

The data were taken from a study of persistence of HIV-infected CD4 T cells (dated by TCRdb to about 2020). Study-level background: Suppressive ART had been received by participants for a median of roughly 8 years. Peripheral blood samples of up to roughly 180 mL were taken at multiple time points, with the exception of a couple of participants who underwent leukapheresis at a single time point. Anti-CD3/anti-CD28 stimulation activated a higher proportion of cells, with a lower memory fraction, than antigen stimulation. CMV- and HIV-1 Gag-responding CD4+ T cells were isolated from ART-treated individuals so that antigen-driven clonal expansion of HIV-1-infected cells could be examined. TCRbeta sequencing assessed the clonality of all cells in each sorted population, while proviral sequencing assessed the clonality of infected cells. Cross-participant TCR cluster analysis included about eight participants for CMV and 6 or 7 participants for Gag. Study-level results and caveats: The study involved few individuals and tested only a limited range of antigens. TCR oligoclonality correlated with proviral oligoclonality within the same sorted populations. Significantly lower TCRbeta richness was observed in CMV- and Gag-responding cells than in anti-CD3/anti-CD28-responding cells, and higher oligoclonality was observed in CMV-responding cells than in CD3/CD28-stimulated and Gag-responding cells. Because the TCR analyses were done in bulk, restricting them to just the rare CMV-responding cells that actually carried HIV-1 proviruses was not possible. Degenerate expanded CDR3beta sequences were enriched in antigen-responding cells, suggesting convergent selection of CD4+ responses to CMV and Gag.

Taken with the paper, the label for treatment or condition translates to: suppressive antiretroviral therapy. As a nonspecific positive control representing the CD4+ T cell repertoire, the cells were stimulated with anti-CD3/anti-CD28 magnetic beads. Responding CD4+ T cells were sorted on the basis of upregulation of both CD40 ligand and CD69. HIV-1-infected adults in whom suppressive ART had been started during chronic infection were enrolled as participants. For at least 4 years, the participants' plasma HIV-1 RNA had been undetectable, below 50 copies/mL. To be included, participants needed a CD4+ T cell count above 400 cells/uL and a positive CMV serology. Before stimulation, PBMCs were isolated using density centrifugation and depleted of CD8+ T cells. Stimulation of CD8-depleted PBMCs was carried out for 15 to 20 hours with anti-CD28/CD49d costimulation, CD40-blocking antibody and enfuvirtide, to prevent new infections. Sorting was done on either a Beckman Coulter MoFlo Legacy or an XDP sorter, and propidium iodide was used to exclude dead cells. The QIAamp DNA Mini Kit was used for genomic DNA extraction from samples above one million cells, and the Quick-DNA Microprep Kit was used otherwise.

This material consisted of CD4+ T cells sorted from PBMCs after approximately 19-hour stimulation, taken from a patient who received antiretroviral therapy. Per the publication, the cell subset or site label means: CD40L+CD69+ CD4 T cells responding to anti-CD3/anti-CD28 beads, representing the overall repertoire. Recombination linked TRBV10-3 to TRBJ1-1; TRBD1 aligns with 12 central bases. The origin of this receptor is an adult man with HIV who was CMV-seropositive. The nucleotide sequence reads TGTGCCGTAGAAAAAGGGACAGGGGGCGGCACTGAAGCTTTCTTT. This translates into CAVEKGTGGGTEAFF.